This T cell receptor beta chain was retrieved from a study of post-analysis software for immune sequencing data. Carried by the TCR beta cDNA libraries were unique molecular identifiers. TCRdb re-derived calls from the PCR reads in MiXCR, one entry per CDR3 protein. The top ten hold approximately 7.7% of the sample, which has roughly 400,000 distinct CDR3 sequences, approximately 42% seen once. The sequencing sample was made of blood. The clonotype was recovered from a girl aged 2-10 years with multiple sclerosis.

CDR3 sequence (DNA): TGCGCCAGCAGCTTGGTGACACCCGTGCGGGGGCAAACCCCCTACGAGCAGTACTTC. As protein: CASSLVTPVRGQTPYEQYF. The chain has TRBV5-1 and TRBJ2-4; possible D gene TRBD2, 7 bases. The DNA end favors TRBJ2-7, so the J call may be wrong. CDR1 is SGHRS and CDR2 is YFSETQ in the germline V gene. CDR3 length: 19 amino acids.